This TCR beta chain was documented in a study of T cell repertoires in cytomegalovirus infection. On the study more broadly: HLA-B-restricted CMV epitopes that are well studied were used alongside recently identified HLA-C-restricted ones.

This clonotype was seen more than once but under ten times. The antigen is unknown. With 6 bases clipped from V and 2 bases from J, the junction kept 9 bases outside the gene matches. Germline V gene lookup returns CDR1 SGHAT and CDR2 FQNNGV. The CDR3 covers 15 residues. TCRdb analysed the reads with MiXCR anew, one entry per CDR3 protein. The sample holds a few hundred thousand distinct CDR3 sequences, more than 40% seen once. The clonotype originates from a human donor in good health (CMV status not recorded). Some clones in this sample may be carry-over from other donors' samples. The sequences come from cultured PBMCs, collected from culture after CMV antigen stimulation. The chain couples TRBV11-2 to TRBJ2-5; 7 nucleotides align to TRBD2. CDR3 sequence reads: CASRPPGGGQETQYF. CDR3 coding DNA: TGTGCCAGCAGACCTCCCGGCGGGGGACAAGAGACCCAGTACTTC.